The 5 T cell receptor beta chains below all came from one sample that was sequenced in a study of CD4 T cells in relation to SARS-CoV-2 and coronaviruses. Profiled with immunoSEQ multiplex PCR; TCRdb holds only in-frame clones, not every one. The table records about 29,000 clones, about 75% of them present only once. Before the COVID-19 pandemic, during about 2010-2018, CD4+ T cells were taken from unexposed donors. After about ten days of culture, CD4+ T cells were isolated. Which antigens these TCRs recognize remains unknown. What was sequenced was CD4+ T cells from PBMCs, cultured in vitro. Receptors originate from a human donor in good health.

This clone was detected a few times. The gene calls are TRBV10-3 and TRBJ1-5; 8 bases line up with TRBD1. The CDR3 length is 18 residues. The J segment lost 5 bases and the V segment lost 0 bases, leaving 12 bases of the junction unmatched. The germline gives CDR1 ENHRY, CDR2 SYGVKD. CDR3 loop: CAISESGVWGQVDQPQHF. The DNA for the CDR3 is TGTGCCATCAGTGAGTCGGGGGTTTGGGGACAGGTAGATCAGCCCCAGCATTTT.

The rearrangement uses TRBV5-1 and TRBJ2-2; D is unresolved. CDR1 is SGHRS and CDR2 is YFSETQ in the germline V gene. V was clipped by 0 bases and J by 0 bases, with 6 bases between them. The CDR3 is 15 residues long. CDR3 sequence reads: CASSLGPPNTGELFF. The CDR3 DNA is TGCGCCAGCAGCTTGGGACCACCGAACACCGGGGAGCTGTTTTTT.

This clone was detected a few times. The gene calls are TRBV6-2 or TRBV6-3 and TRBJ1-2; tentative D call: TRBD1 (6 bases). Looked up from germline, CDR1 is MNHEY and CDR2 is SVGEGT. V was cut by 0 bases and J by 8 bases, with 16 bases left in between. The CDR3 has 15 amino acids. The DNA for the CDR3 is TGTGCCAGCAGTTACTCGAAACCGGGGGCAAGGGGCTACACCTTC. It encodes CASSYSKPGARGYTF.

CDR3: CASSPRTGRSYEQYF. The DNA for the CDR3 is TGTGCCAGCAGCCCGAGGACAGGGAGGTCCTACGAGCAGTACTTC. The rearrangement joins TRBV7-2 to TRBJ2-7; 8 nucleotides align to TRBD1. CDR3 length: 15 amino acids. Germline-derived CDR1 and CDR2 are SGHTA and FQGNSA. The V segment lost 5 bases and the J segment 1 base; nucleotides outside the gene matches: 7.

The CDR3 region has the DNA TGTGCCAGCAGACAGGGTGAGAACACAGATACGCAGTATTTT. Translating gives CASRQGENTDTQYF. This chain uses TRBV3-1 (or the pseudogene TRBV3-2) with TRBJ2-3, with D tentatively TRBD1 (6 bases). The CDR3 length is 14 residues. The germline V gene encodes CDR1 LGHDT and CDR2 YNNKEL (reference sequence). V shed 6 bases and J shed 2 bases, with 12 bases lying between them.